The present entry profiles one T cell receptor (beta chain) with its context. Its specificity is not known. This CDR3 comprises 13 residues. Germline lookup yields CDR1 DFQATT and CDR2 SNEGSKA (reference sequence). From the 5' RACE reads, TCRdb called clonotypes with MiXCR, one entry per CDR3 protein. Here the sample spans 800,000 to 900,000 distinct CDR3 sequences, roughly 12% being singletons. The data originate from a study of CD8 T cells in ankylosing spondylitis. Whole-study results and caveats: For ankylosing spondylitis blood, a TCR beta motif of seven to nine highly homologous variants appeared characteristic.

The chain combines TRBV20-1 with TRBJ1-6, with D possibly being TRBD1 (5 bases). The sequence was collected from a male donor with ankylosing spondylitis. The sample comprised blood, either unsorted or a sorted T cell fraction (not recorded which). This CDR3 reads CSAWGVYNSPLHF. The CDR3 nucleotides read TGCAGCGCCTGGGGGGTTTATAATTCACCCCTCCACTTT.